The rows below give T cell receptor beta chains drawn from one sample of a study of blood T cell repertoires in COVID-19. Clones were sequenced by immunoSEQ multiplex PCR, and TCRdb holds only the in-frame ones, with some missing. This sample has about 210,000 clones, with approximately 85% found just once. Sequenced sample: peripheral blood. The receptors were gathered from a woman aged 50 to 60 with active or convalescent COVID-19. CDR3s include the opening cysteine and the closing phenylalanine or tryptophan. D genes are given only for firm matches. Where a row states a size, it is once, few, many or the class of an expanded clone; other rows omit it.

cdr3_length,j_call,clone_size,v_call,d_call,cdr3_aa,cdr3_nt
16,TRBJ1-2,.,TRBV27,.,CASGRTGPRLGGGYTF,TGTGCCAGTGGAAGAACAGGGCCCCGTTTGGGGGGGGGCTACACCTTC
15,TRBJ2-2,.,TRBV4-2,TRBD2,CASSQVLAGAGELFF,TGTGCCAGCAGCCAAGTTCTAGCGGGGGCCGGGGAGCTGTTTTTT
15,TRBJ1-3,once,TRBV7-9,.,CASSLVQGSGNTIYF,TGTGCCAGCAGCTTAGTACAGGGAAGTGGAAACACCATATATTTT
17,TRBJ1-6,.,TRBV30,.,CAWRFRLGSSYNSPLHF,TGTGCCTGGAGGTTTCGTCTGGGGAGCTCCTATAATTCACCCCTCCACTTT
15,TRBJ2-2,.,TRBV5-1,TRBD1,CASSLLQGGAGELFF,TGCGCCAGCAGCTTACTACAGGGGGGAGCCGGGGAGCTGTTTTTT
15,TRBJ2-5,once,TRBV29-1,TRBD2,CSVGAAAGGLGTQYF,TGCAGCGTTGGGGCGGCGGCGGGAGGGTTGGGGACCCAGTACTTC
15,TRBJ1-6,once,TRBV6-5,TRBD1,CASRAPDREGSPLHF,TGTGCCAGCAGGGCCCCAGACAGGGAAGGGTCACCCCTCCACTTT
15,TRBJ1-1,.,TRBV28,.,CASSPGGQTNTEAFF,TGTGCCAGCAGCCCTGGTGGACAGACGAACACTGAAGCTTTCTTT
14,TRBJ2-1,.,TRBV10-3,TRBD1,CAIGKQGGYNEQFF,TGTGCCATTGGGAAACAGGGGGGTTACAATGAGCAGTTCTTC
16,TRBJ2-2,.,TRBV6-6,TRBD1,CASSYFGTGRTGELFF,TGTGCCAGCAGTTACTTCGGGACAGGGCGGACCGGGGAGCTGTTTTTT
16,TRBJ1-1,.,TRBV19,.,CASSSRGGGGNTEAFF,TGTGCCAGTAGTTCCCGCGGGGGCGGGGGGAACACTGAAGCTTTCTTT
16,TRBJ2-2,many,TRBV7-3,TRBD2,CASSLNHQGGAGELFF,TGTGCCAGCAGCCTCAACCACCAGGGAGGGGCCGGGGAGCTGTTTTTT
13,TRBJ1-5,.,TRBV7-3,.,CASSFGGGQPQHF,TGTGCCAGCAGCTTCGGGGGAGGGCAGCCCCAGCATTTT